Listed below are T cell receptor beta chains from one sample, sequenced in a study of blood T cells in healthy people across ages. In TCRdb, the 5' RACE reads were re-called with MiXCR into one record per CDR3 protein. There are about 400,000 distinct CDR3 sequences in the sample; over 45% occur only once, and around 50% lies in the top ten. The source material was blood. The receptors were sampled from a man aged 55 to 70 in good health. Both conserved end residues are part of each CDR3. D genes are given only for firm matches. A clone size is listed for some rows: how often the clone was seen (once, few, many), or a class if it is expanded.

abundance: .
d_gene: .
v_gene: TRBV4-3
j_gene: TRBJ2-7
CDR3aa: CASSRKRDTEQYF
CDR3nt: TGCGCCAGCAGCCGGAAAAGGGACACCGAGCAGTACTTC

abundance: .
d_gene: TRBD2
v_gene: TRBV29-1
j_gene: TRBJ2-7
CDR3aa: CSVGLLGGGISYEQYF
CDR3nt: TGCAGCGTTGGACTCTTAGGCGGGGGGATATCCTACGAGCAGTACTTC

abundance: once
d_gene: .
v_gene: TRBV7-2
j_gene: TRBJ1-2
CDR3aa: CASRRRANYGYTF
CDR3nt: TGTGCCAGCAGGAGAAGAGCTAACTATGGCTACACCTTC

abundance: few
d_gene: .
v_gene: TRBV20-1
j_gene: TRBJ2-5
CDR3aa: CSADLGLGETQYF
CDR3nt: TGCAGTGCTGACCTGGGTCTGGGAGAGACCCAGTACTTC

abundance: .
d_gene: .
v_gene: TRBV15
j_gene: TRBJ2-7
CDR3aa: CATSRGTAPSEQYF
CDR3nt: TGTGCCACCAGCAGAGGGACAGCCCCCAGCGAGCAGTACTTC

abundance: .
d_gene: TRBD2
v_gene: TRBV20-1
j_gene: TRBJ2-3
CDR3aa: CSAPRSGGTDTQYF
CDR3nt: TGCAGTGCCCCCCGGAGCGGGGGAACAGATACGCAGTATTTT

abundance: many
d_gene: .
v_gene: TRBV4-3
j_gene: TRBJ2-1
CDR3aa: CASSQEVGRTLSYNEQFF
CDR3nt: TGCGCCAGCAGCCAAGAAGTAGGGCGGACACTCTCCTACAATGAGCAGTTCTTC

abundance: few
d_gene: TRBD2
v_gene: TRBV29-1
j_gene: TRBJ2-1
CDR3aa: CSGGTGGSYNEQFF
CDR3nt: TGCAGCGGGGGAACGGGGGGCTCCTACAATGAGCAGTTCTTC

abundance: once
d_gene: TRBD1
v_gene: TRBV7-2
j_gene: TRBJ1-2
CDR3aa: CAGSYPFWSSGQGYGYTF
CDR3nt: TGTGCCGGCAGCTACCCGTTCTGGAGCTCGGGACAGGGTTATGGCTACACCTTC

abundance: .
d_gene: .
v_gene: TRBV6-5
j_gene: TRBJ2-4
CDR3aa: CASSPSLAKNIQYF
CDR3nt: TGTGCCAGCAGCCCGAGTCTAGCCAAAAACATTCAGTACTTC

abundance: few
d_gene: TRBD2
v_gene: TRBV20-1
j_gene: TRBJ2-1
CDR3aa: CSARDVGLAGNEQFF
CDR3nt: TGCAGTGCTAGAGATGTTGGACTAGCGGGGAATGAGCAGTTCTTC

abundance: .
d_gene: .
v_gene: TRBV3-1
j_gene: TRBJ2-7
CDR3aa: CASSLPAGSAYEQYF
CDR3nt: TGTGCCAGCAGCCTCCCCGCCGGGAGCGCCTACGAGCAGTACTTC

abundance: .
d_gene: .
v_gene: TRBV6-5
j_gene: TRBJ2-7
CDR3aa: CASSYSIQGESEQYF
CDR3nt: TGTGCCAGCAGTTACTCGATCCAGGGAGAGAGCGAGCAGTACTTC

abundance: .
d_gene: .
v_gene: TRBV13
j_gene: TRBJ2-7
CDR3aa: CASTASQLAYEQYF
CDR3nt: TGTGCCAGCACTGCGAGTCAGTTAGCCTACGAGCAGTACTTC

abundance: .
d_gene: TRBD2
v_gene: TRBV28
j_gene: TRBJ2-1
CDR3aa: CASRTSGRHNEQFF
CDR3nt: TGTGCCAGCAGGACTAGCGGGAGACACAATGAGCAGTTCTTC

abundance: many
d_gene: .
v_gene: TRBV6-6
j_gene: TRBJ1-2
CDR3aa: CASSYVGTNYGYTF
CDR3nt: TGTGCCAGCAGTTACGTTGGCACTAACTATGGCTACACCTTC

abundance: few
d_gene: TRBD2
v_gene: TRBV29-1
j_gene: TRBJ2-6
CDR3aa: CSAGTSGTLSGANVLTF
CDR3nt: TGCAGCGCCGGGACTAGCGGGACCCTCTCTGGGGCCAACGTCCTGACTTTC

abundance: .
d_gene: .
v_gene: TRBV7-2
j_gene: TRBJ1-4
CDR3aa: CASSFSGGRGEKLFF
CDR3nt: TGTGCCAGCAGCTTTTCCGGGGGGCGGGGTGAAAAACTGTTTTTT

abundance: .
d_gene: .
v_gene: TRBV16
j_gene: TRBJ1-4
CDR3aa: CASSQRGSILNEKLFF
CDR3nt: TGTGCCAGCAGCCAAAGGGGGAGCATACTAAATGAAAAACTGTTTTTT

abundance: many
d_gene: .
v_gene: TRBV7-2
j_gene: TRBJ2-5
CDR3aa: CASSLTPQETQYF
CDR3nt: TGTGCCAGCAGCTTAACCCCCCAAGAGACCCAGTACTTC

abundance: few
d_gene: .
v_gene: TRBV7-6
j_gene: TRBJ2-5
CDR3aa: CASSARGAQETQYF
CDR3nt: TGTGCCAGCAGCGCCAGGGGGGCCCAAGAGACCCAGTACTTC

abundance: few
d_gene: .
v_gene: TRBV29-1
j_gene: TRBJ1-2
CDR3aa: CSAPRSLYGYTF
CDR3nt: TGCAGCGCCCCACGCAGCCTATATGGCTACACCTTC

abundance: .
d_gene: .
v_gene: TRBV29-1
j_gene: TRBJ2-6
CDR3aa: CSVANSGANVLTF
CDR3nt: TGCAGCGTTGCAAACTCTGGGGCCAACGTCCTGACTTTC

abundance: .
d_gene: TRBD2
v_gene: TRBV7-3
j_gene: TRBJ2-5
CDR3aa: CASSFTGTRNQETQYF
CDR3nt: TGTGCCAGCAGCTTTACCGGGACTAGAAACCAAGAGACCCAGTACTTC

abundance: few
d_gene: TRBD2
v_gene: TRBV20-1
j_gene: TRBJ2-5
CDR3aa: CSARSGTSGGQETQYF
CDR3nt: TGCAGTGCTAGATCCGGGACTAGCGGGGGGCAAGAGACCCAGTACTTC

abundance: .
d_gene: TRBD1
v_gene: TRBV27
j_gene: TRBJ1-1
CDR3aa: CASSSGQGALTEAFF
CDR3nt: TGTGCCAGCAGTTCAGGACAGGGGGCGTTGACTGAAGCTTTCTTT

abundance: few
d_gene: TRBD2
v_gene: TRBV5-1
j_gene: TRBJ2-5
CDR3aa: CASRNSGALQETQYF
CDR3nt: TGCGCCAGCAGGAATAGCGGGGCCCTCCAAGAGACCCAGTACTTC

abundance: .
d_gene: .
v_gene: TRBV20-1
j_gene: TRBJ1-2
CDR3aa: CSAPDRFYGYTF
CDR3nt: TGCAGTGCCCCGGACAGATTCTATGGCTACACCTTC

abundance: .
d_gene: TRBD2
v_gene: TRBV10-3
j_gene: TRBJ2-5
CDR3aa: CAISDSGIQETQYF
CDR3nt: TGTGCCATCAGTGACAGCGGGATCCAAGAGACCCAGTACTTC

abundance: .
d_gene: .
v_gene: TRBV7-2
j_gene: TRBJ2-1
CDR3aa: CASSWGRRGYNEQFF
CDR3nt: TGTGCCAGCAGCTGGGGCCGTAGGGGTTACAATGAGCAGTTCTTC

abundance: .
d_gene: TRBD2
v_gene: TRBV28
j_gene: TRBJ2-3
CDR3aa: CASTGREGRGDTQYF
CDR3nt: TGTGCCAGCACGGGACGGGAGGGCCGGGGAGATACGCAGTATTTT

abundance: .
d_gene: .
v_gene: TRBV7-8
j_gene: TRBJ2-7
CDR3aa: CASSPRDLSYEQYF
CDR3nt: TGTGCCAGCAGCCCCAGGGACCTTTCCTACGAGCAGTACTTC

abundance: many
d_gene: .
v_gene: TRBV6-1
j_gene: TRBJ2-1
CDR3aa: CASSRRGGYNEQFF
CDR3nt: TGTGCCAGCAGTCGGAGGGGTGGCTACAATGAGCAGTTCTTC

abundance: many
d_gene: .
v_gene: TRBV7-2
j_gene: TRBJ2-5
CDR3aa: CASSLDRAETQYF
CDR3nt: TGTGCCAGCAGCTTAGACAGGGCAGAGACCCAGTACTTC

abundance: .
d_gene: .
v_gene: TRBV28
j_gene: TRBJ2-3
CDR3aa: CASSPVALIDTQYF
CDR3nt: TGTGCCAGCAGTCCCGTAGCCCTAATTGATACGCAGTATTTT

abundance: many
d_gene: TRBD1
v_gene: TRBV4-2
j_gene: TRBJ2-6
CDR3aa: CASSQDRGSGANVLTF
CDR3nt: TGTGCCAGCTCCCAAGACAGGGGCTCTGGGGCCAACGTCCTGACTTTC

abundance: .
d_gene: TRBD2
v_gene: TRBV5-1
j_gene: TRBJ2-3
CDR3aa: CASSGEAGGITDTQYF
CDR3nt: TGCGCCAGCAGTGGCGAGGCGGGGGGCATAACAGATACGCAGTATTTT

abundance: .
d_gene: TRBD2
v_gene: TRBV12-3/TRBV12-4
j_gene: TRBJ2-3
CDR3aa: CASSGAGGRGDTQYF
CDR3nt: TGTGCCAGCAGTGGAGCGGGGGGCCGAGGAGATACGCAGTATTTT

abundance: few
d_gene: .
v_gene: TRBV2
j_gene: TRBJ2-7
CDR3aa: CAIGTGDYNEQYF
CDR3nt: TGTGCCATCGGAACTGGCGATTACAATGAGCAGTACTTC

abundance: .
d_gene: .
v_gene: TRBV20-1
j_gene: TRBJ2-1
CDR3aa: CSARDRKGSWLNEQFF
CDR3nt: TGCAGTGCTAGAGATCGGAAAGGGAGTTGGTTGAATGAGCAGTTCTTC

abundance: many
d_gene: .
v_gene: TRBV4-3
j_gene: TRBJ2-1
CDR3aa: CASSQELGFSSYNEQFF
CDR3nt: TGCGCCAGCAGCCAAGAGCTGGGCTTTAGCTCCTACAATGAGCAGTTCTTC

abundance: few
d_gene: .
v_gene: TRBV5-1
j_gene: TRBJ2-3
CDR3aa: CASRLAPTDTQYF
CDR3nt: TGCGCCAGCCGGCTAGCGCCTACAGATACGCAGTATTTT

abundance: .
d_gene: .
v_gene: TRBV5-3
j_gene: TRBJ2-1
CDR3aa: CARSLWGRGAQETQFF
CDR3nt: TGTGCCAGAAGCTTGTGGGGACGGGGGGCCCAAGAGACCCAGTTCTTC